The next 24 T cell receptor beta chains were all read from a single sample in a study of T cell repertoires in ileal Crohn's disease. Time point: proximal margin of the surgical specimen (macroscopically non-inflamed). Repertoires were generated with immunoSEQ multiplex PCR, while TCRdb's copy carries only in-frame clones and drops some. The top ten hold less than 6.5% of the sample, which has 5,700 or so clones, about 73% seen once. Sequencing was performed on ileal tissue. The receptors shown here come from an adult with Crohn's disease.

This chain links TRBV9 with TRBJ2-3; 9 bases map to TRBD1. This CDR3 is 14 amino acids long. Germline V gene data show CDR1 as SGDLS and CDR2 as YYNGEE. With V trimmed by 3 bases and J by 5 bases, 4 bases remained unmatched. This CDR3 reads CASSATGGRDTQYF. In DNA, the CDR3 is TGTGCCAGCAGCGCCACAGGGGGCCGAGATACGCAGTATTTT. Together with reference TRBV9 and TRBJ2-3, the CDR3 gives the full variable domain: DSGVTQTPKHLITATGQRVTLRCSPRSGDLSVYWYQQSLDQGLQFLIQYYNGEERAKGNILERFSAQQFPDLHSELNLSSLELGDSALYFCASSATGGRDTQYFGPGTRLTVL.

V is TRBV30 and J is TRBJ1-4; D unresolved. Germline CDR1 GTSNPN, CDR2 SVGIG (reference sequence). V lost 0 bases, J lost 4 bases, and 3 bases lay in between. The CDR3 is 12 amino acids. CDR3 sequence (DNA): TGTGCCTGGAGTGTGAATAATGAAAAACTGTTTTTT. Translated, it gives CAWSVNNEKLFF.

This sequence joins TRBV6-1 and TRBJ2-5, with D perhaps matching TRBD1 or TRBD2 (5 bases each). Trimming pared 3 bases from V and 5 bases from J, leaving 10 bases between. The CDR3 extends over 13 amino acids. Germline loops: CDR1 MNHNS, CDR2 SASEGT. In DNA form, the CDR3 reads TGTGCCAGCAGTGAGAGGTGGGACGAGACCCAGTACTTC. Translated: CASSERWDETQYF.

This clone has a single count. This rearrangement joins TRBV19 to TRBJ2-6, with D perhaps matching TRBD1 or TRBD2 (6 bases each). With 6 bases removed from V and 1 base from J, the gap between germline ends came to 13 bases. The CDR3 spans 16 residues. Per germline, CDR1 LNHDA and CDR2 SQIVND (reference sequence). The CDR3 sequence: CASSYQGRSGANVLTF. The CDR3 region has the DNA TGTGCCAGTAGCTACCAGGGGAGGTCTGGGGCCAACGTCCTGACTTTC.

The V gene is TRBV19, the J gene TRBJ2-4; D is tentatively TRBD1 or TRBD2 (5 bases each). This CDR3 contains 13 residues. The germline V and J ends were trimmed by 5 bases and 7 bases, with 12 bases remaining between them. Germline V gives CDR1 LNHDA, CDR2 SQIVND (reference sequence). CDR3 in amino acids: CASSSGARNIQYF. In DNA, the CDR3 is TGTGCCAGTAGTTCCGGGGCGCGGAACATTCAGTACTTC. Full variable domain (outside the CDR3, taken from reference TRBV19 and TRBJ2-4): DGGITQSPKYLFRKEGQNVTLSCEQNLNHDAMYWYRQDPGQGLRLIYYSQIVNDFQKGDIAEGYSVSREKKESFPLTVTSAQKNPTAFYLCASSSGARNIQYFGAGTRLSVL.

On this clone: In the same sample, other DNA sequences code for this CDR3. CDR3 amino acids: CASSLWKNTEAFF. CDR3 in DNA: TGTGCCAGCAGTTTATGGAAAAACACTGAAGCTTTCTTT. This chain uses TRBV7-3 with TRBJ1-1; D is undetermined. V was shortened by 6 bases and J by 2 bases, with 10 bases between the two germline ends. CDR3 length: 13 residues. Germline V lookup: CDR1 SGHTA, CDR2 FQGTGA.

This clone was observed a handful of times. V is TRBV10-1 and J is TRBJ2-3; D unresolved. The germline gives CDR1 WNHNN, CDR2 SYGVQD (reference sequence). The CDR3 contains 13 residues. V was shortened by 0 bases and J by 3 bases, with 4 bases between the two germline ends. The CDR3, as DNA: TGCGCCAGCAGTGAGTCAATGACAGATACGCAGTATTTT. It encodes CASSESMTDTQYF.

V gene TRBV28 combines with J gene TRBJ2-7; D is ambiguous. The V gene lost 11 bases and the J gene lost 2 bases, with 28 bases spanning the gap. The CDR3 covers 17 residues. Per the germline V gene, CDR1 is MDHEN and CDR2 is SYDVKM. This CDR3 reads CADTAPQGQVGTYEQYF. The CDR3 DNA is TGTGCCGATACAGCCCCCCAAGGGCAGGTCGGTACCTACGAGCAGTACTTC.

Concerning this clone itself: Other DNA sequences in this specimen translate into the identical CDR3. The CDR3 spells CAWSEGVGYTF. In DNA form, the CDR3 reads TGTGCCTGGAGTGAAGGGGTGGGCTACACCTTC. V is TRBV30 and J is TRBJ1-2; a possible D gene is TRBD1 (5 bases). The CDR3 is 11 amino acids. V lost 1 base and J lost 8, with 8 bases in between. Germline values: CDR1 GTSNPN, CDR2 SVGIG (reference sequence).

The chain uses TRBV18 and TRBJ2-3; 9 nucleotides align to TRBD2. V shed 3 bases and J 0 bases; nucleotides not matched to a gene: 13. Germline V gives CDR1 KGHSH, CDR2 LQKENI. CDR3 length: 19 residues. CDR3 protein: CASSPGFSGGQTSTDTQYF. The DNA for the CDR3 is TGTGCCAGCTCACCCGGCTTTAGCGGGGGCCAAACTAGCACAGATACGCAGTATTTT.

V gene TRBV4-2 combines with J gene TRBJ1-5; TRBD1 might be the D (6 bases). Germline CDR1 LGHNA, CDR2 YNFKEQ. Trimming removed 5 bases at V and 5 bases at J, with 16 bases between. The CDR3 length is 15 residues. The CDR3 spells CASSVEPTGYQPQHF. CDR3 in DNA: TGTGCCAGCAGCGTTGAACCAACAGGGTATCAGCCCCAGCATTTT.

V and J are TRBV9 and TRBJ2-7; 11 bases are a match to TRBD2. This CDR3 has 14 residues. Trimming took 4 bases from V and 5 from J; bases not matched to a gene: 5. The germline gives CDR1 SGDLS, CDR2 YYNGEE. CDR3 residues: CASSRLAGGHEQYF. In DNA form, the CDR3 reads TGTGCCAGCAGCAGATTAGCGGGGGGGCACGAGCAGTACTTC.

This clone was recorded a few times. The chain joins TRBV2 to TRBJ1-2; perhaps TRBD1 as D (6 bases). Between the trimmed V and J ends, which lost 7 bases and 7 bases, there was a span of 19 bases. There are 14 residues in the CDR3. Germline loops: CDR1 SNHLY, CDR2 FYNNEI. The CDR3 protein is CASNPGDLVGGYTF. The DNA of the CDR3 is TGTGCCAGCAATCCAGGGGATTTGGTGGGTGGCTACACCTTC.

The V call is TRBV5-1, the J call TRBJ1-4; D ambiguous. This CDR3 spans 14 amino acids. Trimming cost V 1 base and J 4 bases, with 8 bases left between them. The germline V gene has CDR1 SGHRS and CDR2 YFSETQ. The CDR3 region is CASSLSGGNEKLFF. CDR3 nucleotide sequence: TGCGCCAGCAGCTTGAGTGGCGGTAATGAAAAACTGTTTTTT.

The chain links TRBV5-1 to TRBJ1-2, with no clear D. The germline gives CDR1 SGHRS, CDR2 YFSETQ. The ends were cut back, 4 bases at V and 4 bases at J, with 17 bases in the middle. The CDR3 is 15 residues long. This CDR3 reads CASSRDQLGGYGYTF. The CDR3 DNA reads TGCGCCAGCAGCAGGGATCAACTTGGAGGCTATGGCTACACCTTC.

The rearrangement links TRBV7-6 to TRBJ2-1, with TRBD2 matching 8 bases. The CDR3 is 14 amino acids. Looked up from germline, CDR1 is SGHVS and CDR2 is FNYEAQ. Unmatched junction bases numbered 5, after V lost 1 base and J lost 9 bases. The CDR3 is CASSLGAGAGEQFF. CDR3 DNA: TGTGCCAGCAGCTTAGGAGCGGGAGCAGGTGAGCAGTTCTTC.

V gene TRBV7-8 combines with J gene TRBJ2-7; D not resolved. The V end was cut by 5 bases, the J end by 7 bases, with 6 bases between. The CDR3 totals 10 residues. The V gene's germline CDR1 is SGHVS and CDR2 FQNEAQ. The CDR3 DNA follows: TGTGCCAGCAGCCCGAAGGAGCAGTACTTC. Its protein product is CASSPKEQYF. Full variable domain (remainder filled in from reference TRBV7-8 and TRBJ2-7): GAGVSQSPRYKVAKRGQDVALRCDPISGHVSLFWYQQALGQGPEFLTYFQNEAQLDKSGLPSDRFFAERPEGSVSTLKIQRTQQEDSAVYLCASSPKEQYFGPGTRLTVT.

V and J are TRBV5-5 and TRBJ1-1; D not certain. Germline CDR1 and CDR2: SGHKS and YYEKEE (reference sequence). The CDR3 totals 13 residues. With 4 bases removed from V and 2 bases from J, the gap between germline ends came to 9 bases. The CDR3 loop is CASSPIPNTEAFF. The CDR3 bases are TGTGCCAGCAGCCCTATCCCCAACACTGAAGCTTTCTTT.

CDR3 region: CAIPGVSRDQPQHF. The CDR3 DNA reads TGTGCCATTCCGGGGGTTTCGAGGGATCAGCCCCAGCATTTT. The chain recombines TRBV28 with TRBJ1-5; D possibly corresponds to TRBD1 (5 bases). The CDR3 runs 14 residues. Germline V gene lookup returns CDR1 MDHEN and CDR2 SYDVKM. The V and J ends lost 10 bases and 5 bases respectively, with 18 bases between them.

The V and J genes are TRBV19 and TRBJ2-7, with 8 nucleotides matching TRBD1. The germline CDR1 and CDR2 sequences are LNHDA and SQIVND (reference sequence). V gave up 3 bases and J gave up 4 bases; unmatched junction bases: 5. This CDR3 region has 14 residues. This CDR3 is CASSMQGAGYEQYF. CDR3 DNA: TGTGCCAGTAGTATGCAGGGGGCTGGATACGAGCAGTACTTC.

The CDR3 here is CASSTSGRENTQYF. In DNA, the CDR3 is TGTGCCAGCAGTACTAGCGGGAGGGAAAATACGCAGTATTTT. V usage is TRBV2 and J usage is TRBJ2-3; the match to TRBD2 covers 13 bases. Germline CDR1 SNHLY, CDR2 FYNNEI. This CDR3 is built from 14 residues. Trimming removed 5 bases from V and 7 bases from J; junction bases left unmatched: 3.

V is TRBV29-1 and J is TRBJ1-2; 8 bases align to TRBD1. The CDR3 is 11 amino acids. Per germline, CDR1 SQVTM and CDR2 ANQGSEA. The trim removed 7 bases at V and 4 bases at J, leaving 2 bases unmatched. The CDR3 loop is CSAQGGYGYTF. CDR3 DNA: TGCAGCGCACAGGGGGGCTATGGCTACACCTTC.

This clone was picked up one time. The V call is TRBV6-5, the J call TRBJ1-2; TRBD1 agrees at 8 bases. Germline lookup yields CDR1 MNHEY and CDR2 SVGAGI. V lost 6 bases to trimming and J lost 8 bases; unmatched junction nucleotides: 8. The CDR3 spans 13 residues. CDR3 sequence reads: CASRPQGGSGYTF. In nucleotides, the CDR3 is TGTGCCAGCAGGCCACAGGGGGGGTCCGGCTACACCTTC.

The genes are TRBV11-2 and TRBJ2-7, with D uncertain. Germline CDR1 SGHAT, CDR2 FQNNGV. The CDR3 covers 16 residues. V was shortened by 1 base and J by 4 bases, with 17 bases between the two germline ends. The CDR3: CASSLALGSRPYEQYF. The CDR3 region has the DNA TGTGCCAGCAGCTTAGCCCTAGGTAGCAGACCATACGAGCAGTACTTC.